The 11 T cell receptor beta chains below were found in one sample sequenced in a study of T-cell memory formation after mild COVID-19. One entry per CDR3 protein, called by TCRdb with MiXCR from the 5' RACE reads. The table includes some 490,000 distinct CDR3 sequences, about 20% detected once. The sequenced material came from PBMCs or a T cell subset sorted from them (not recorded which). These TCRs come from an adult woman who had mild COVID-19 (a few samples of this study predate the infection). Cell type and time point are not known.

The genes are TRBV4-3 and TRBJ2-3, with 7 bases identical to TRBD1. From germline, CDR1 is LGHNA and CDR2 YSLEER. Trimming at V came to 4 bases and at J to 0 bases, leaving 7 bases not matched to a gene. This CDR3 comprises 16 residues. CDR3 amino acids: CASSLEPGQSTDTQYF. Written as DNA, the CDR3 is TGCGCCAGCAGCCTCGAACCGGGACAGAGCACAGATACGCAGTATTTT.

V is TRBV7-2 and J is TRBJ2-3; TRBD2 matches at 13 bases. The CDR3 spans 18 residues. Looked up from germline, CDR1 is SGHTA and CDR2 is FQGNSA. The J segment lost 5 bases and the V segment lost 5 bases, leaving 13 bases of the junction unmatched. The DNA for the CDR3 is TGTGCCAGCAGCATCCAGTATTCGACTAGCGGGAGGCTAGATACGCAGTATTTT. It translates to CASSIQYSTSGRLDTQYF.

This sequence joins TRBV29-1 and TRBJ1-1; 10 nucleotides align to TRBD1. The CDR3 spans 15 residues. Looked up from germline, CDR1 is SQVTM and CDR2 is ANQGSEA. V dropped 7 bases and J dropped 2; count of bases not matched to a gene: 10. The CDR3 loop is CSGSGQGGINTEAFF. Written as DNA, the CDR3 is TGCAGCGGGAGCGGACAGGGGGGAATAAACACTGAAGCTTTCTTT.

The table lists this clonotype with a few counts. The genes are TRBV7-2 and TRBJ1-2; TRBD1 might be the D (5 bases). The CDR3 spans 12 residues. V lost 5 bases and J lost 8, with 12 bases in between. Germline V gene data show CDR1 as SGHTA and CDR2 as FQGNSA. The CDR3 loop is CASSPGLGGYTF. CDR3 in DNA: TGTGCCAGCAGCCCGGGACTGGGGGGCTACACCTTC.

The chain recombines TRBV5-5 with TRBJ2-2; D not resolved. The V and J ends lost 0 bases and 0 bases respectively, with 12 bases between them. The CDR3 is 17 amino acids. Germline V CDR1 and CDR2: SGHKS, YYEKEE (reference sequence). The CDR3 reads CASSLVLWQSNTGELFF. CDR3 DNA sequence: TGTGCCAGCAGCTTGGTACTGTGGCAGTCGAACACCGGGGAGCTGTTTTTT. The full variable domain, rest sourced from reference TRBV5-5 and TRBJ2-2, is DAGVTQSPTHLIKTRGQQVTLRCSPISGHKSVSWYQQVLGQGPQFIFQYYEKEERGRGNFPDRFSARQFPNYSSELNVNALLLGDSALYLCASSLVLWQSNTGELFFGEGSRLTVL.

This chain connects TRBV5-1 to TRBJ2-2; D gene ambiguous. Germline loops: CDR1 SGHRS, CDR2 YFSETQ. The CDR3 is made up of 15 amino acids. V was cut by 5 bases and J by 1 base, with 12 bases left in between. The CDR3 DNA is TGCGCCAGCAGTCCCACTACCCAGAACACCGGGGAGCTGTTTTTT. Translation: CASSPTTQNTGELFF.

This chain joins TRBV24-1 and TRBJ2-1; 15 nucleotides agree with TRBD2. Per the germline V gene, CDR1 is KGHDR and CDR2 is SFDVKD. This CDR3 is built from 16 residues. V lost 2 bases to trimming and J lost 7 bases; unmatched junction nucleotides: 2. The CDR3 is CATSDWGTSGRNEQFF. In DNA form, the CDR3 reads TGTGCCACCAGTGATTGGGGGACTAGCGGGAGGAATGAGCAGTTCTTC.

This clonotype was detected once. This sequence joins TRBV6-5 and TRBJ2-1; a possible D gene is TRBD1 (5 bases). The CDR3 loop spans 17 amino acids. From germline, CDR1 is MNHEY and CDR2 SVGAGI. With 0 bases removed from V and 8 bases from J, the gap between germline ends came to 20 bases. The CDR3 here is CASSYSSRAAPPHEQFF. Written as DNA, the CDR3 is TGTGCCAGCAGTTACTCGAGCAGGGCGGCCCCACCACATGAGCAGTTCTTC.

The chain joins TRBV27 to TRBJ1-2; 8 bases map to TRBD1. V gave up 4 bases and J gave up 5 bases; unmatched junction bases: 9. The CDR3 has 15 residues. Germline V lookup: CDR1 MNHEY, CDR2 SMNVEV (reference sequence). The CDR3 is CASSYQMTGVYGYTF. The CDR3 DNA reads as TGTGCCAGCAGTTATCAAATGACAGGGGTATATGGCTACACCTTC.

The sample holds a few counts of this clonotype. The rearrangement links TRBV5-1 to TRBJ2-1; 8 bases line up with TRBD1. Germline values: CDR1 SGHRS, CDR2 YFSETQ. The CDR3 is 16 amino acids. Unmatched junction bases numbered 18, after V lost 4 bases and J lost 12 bases. The CDR3 sequence is CASSPRDGQGGSWQFF. The DNA for the CDR3 is TGCGCCAGCAGCCCGCGAGATGGACAGGGAGGATCATGGCAGTTCTTC.

This clonotype has only a few counts. This rearrangement joins TRBV7-8 to TRBJ2-3; perhaps TRBD2 as D (6 bases). There are 16 residues in the CDR3. From germline, CDR1 is SGHVS and CDR2 FQNEAQ. V shed 0 bases and J shed 2 bases, with 12 bases lying between them. For the CDR3, the DNA is TGTGCCAGCAGCTTAGCAGGAGGGACGGTCACAGATACGCAGTATTTT. Its protein is CASSLAGGTVTDTQYF.